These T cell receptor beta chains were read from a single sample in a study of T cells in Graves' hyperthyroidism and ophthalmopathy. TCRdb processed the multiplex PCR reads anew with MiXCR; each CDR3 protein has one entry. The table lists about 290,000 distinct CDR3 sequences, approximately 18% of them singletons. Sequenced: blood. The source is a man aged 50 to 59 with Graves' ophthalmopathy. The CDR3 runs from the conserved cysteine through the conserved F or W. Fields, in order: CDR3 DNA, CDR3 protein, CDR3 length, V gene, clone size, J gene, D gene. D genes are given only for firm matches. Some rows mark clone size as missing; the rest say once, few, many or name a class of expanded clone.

cdr3_nt: TGTGCCATCAGTGAGTCGATTAGACTAGCTCAGGAGACCCAGTACTTC; cdr3_aa: CAISESIRLAQETQYF; cdr3_length: 16; v_call: TRBV10-3; clone_size: NA; j_call: TRBJ2-5; d_call: TRBD2
cdr3_nt: TGTGCCAGCAGCCCCCCAGGCATTGACTCCTACAATGAGCAGTTCTTC; cdr3_aa: CASSPPGIDSYNEQFF; cdr3_length: 16; v_call: TRBV7-9; clone_size: many; j_call: TRBJ2-1; d_call: NA
cdr3_nt: TGTGCCAGCAGCTCCGGGAGTGTCGTAGGCACTGAAGCTTTCTTT; cdr3_aa: CASSSGSVVGTEAFF; cdr3_length: 15; v_call: TRBV7-2; clone_size: few; j_call: TRBJ1-1; d_call: NA
cdr3_nt: TGTGCCAGCAGGCGGACAGGCAATCAGCCCCAGCATTTT; cdr3_aa: CASRRTGNQPQHF; cdr3_length: 13; v_call: TRBV12-3/TRBV12-4; clone_size: many; j_call: TRBJ1-5; d_call: NA
cdr3_nt: TGTGCCAGCATGATCGGTAACTACAACACTGAAGCTTTCTTT; cdr3_aa: CASMIGNYNTEAFF; cdr3_length: 14; v_call: TRBV27; clone_size: many; j_call: TRBJ1-1; d_call: NA
cdr3_nt: TGCAGTGCTAGAACAGGGTCTCTCTATGGCTACACCTTC; cdr3_aa: CSARTGSLYGYTF; cdr3_length: 13; v_call: TRBV20-1; clone_size: NA; j_call: TRBJ1-2; d_call: NA
cdr3_nt: TGTGCCAGCAGCCAAGTCGGACAACGCACAGATACGCAGTATTTT; cdr3_aa: CASSQVGQRTDTQYF; cdr3_length: 15; v_call: TRBV3-1; clone_size: many; j_call: TRBJ2-3; d_call: NA
cdr3_nt: TGTGCCAGCAGCTTGGACAGGACCACAGATACGCAGTATTTT; cdr3_aa: CASSLDRTTDTQYF; cdr3_length: 14; v_call: TRBV5-5; clone_size: many; j_call: TRBJ2-3; d_call: NA
cdr3_nt: TGTGCCAGCAGGGGAACGGGACTAGCGTTAAGGCAGCAGTTCTTC; cdr3_aa: CASRGTGLALRQQFF; cdr3_length: 15; v_call: TRBV28; clone_size: NA; j_call: TRBJ2-1; d_call: TRBD2
cdr3_nt: TGCGCCAGCAGCCGCGCGGAAGGTCAAGAGACCCAGTACTTC; cdr3_aa: CASSRAEGQETQYF; cdr3_length: 14; v_call: TRBV5-1; clone_size: NA; j_call: TRBJ2-5; d_call: NA
cdr3_nt: TGCGCCAGCAGCCAGTCCCAAGTTTCCTACGAGCAGTACTTC; cdr3_aa: CASSQSQVSYEQYF; cdr3_length: 14; v_call: TRBV5-1; clone_size: many; j_call: TRBJ2-7; d_call: NA
cdr3_nt: TGCGCCAGCAGCGTGGACAGGGGGCCTTCACCCCTCCACTTT; cdr3_aa: CASSVDRGPSPLHF; cdr3_length: 14; v_call: TRBV5-1; clone_size: many; j_call: TRBJ1-6; d_call: TRBD1
cdr3_nt: TGTGCCAGCAGTCCCCCTTCGGGAGGGTACAATGAGCAGTTCTTC; cdr3_aa: CASSPPSGGYNEQFF; cdr3_length: 15; v_call: TRBV28; clone_size: many; j_call: TRBJ2-1; d_call: TRBD2
cdr3_nt: TGTGCCAGCAGTTACTCCGGGGGGAACCGGGAGCTGTTTTTT; cdr3_aa: CASSYSGGNRELFF; cdr3_length: 14; v_call: TRBV6-5; clone_size: many; j_call: TRBJ2-2; d_call: TRBD2
cdr3_nt: TGTGCCAGCAGTTGGACAGGAAATGAGCAGTTCTTC; cdr3_aa: CASSWTGNEQFF; cdr3_length: 12; v_call: TRBV28; clone_size: many; j_call: TRBJ2-1; d_call: TRBD1
cdr3_nt: TGTGCCAGCAGCTCAAATAACGGAGATACGCAGTATTTT; cdr3_aa: CASSSNNGDTQYF; cdr3_length: 13; v_call: TRBV7-6; clone_size: few; j_call: TRBJ2-3; d_call: NA
cdr3_nt: TGTGCCAGCAGTTCCACGGACAGGGCGTATCAGCCCCAGCATTTT; cdr3_aa: CASSSTDRAYQPQHF; cdr3_length: 15; v_call: TRBV28; clone_size: few; j_call: TRBJ1-5; d_call: TRBD1
cdr3_nt: TGCGCCAGCAGTGCCCTGGGCCGCAATGAGCAGTTCTTC; cdr3_aa: CASSALGRNEQFF; cdr3_length: 13; v_call: TRBV10-1; clone_size: NA; j_call: TRBJ2-1; d_call: NA
cdr3_nt: TGCGCCAGCAGCCCTGGGACAGGGGGGGCTAACTATGGCTACACCTTC; cdr3_aa: CASSPGTGGANYGYTF; cdr3_length: 16; v_call: TRBV5-1; clone_size: NA; j_call: TRBJ1-2; d_call: TRBD1
cdr3_nt: TGCAGTTCAGTGGAGGGAGCCACAGATACGCAGTATTTT; cdr3_aa: CSSVEGATDTQYF; cdr3_length: 13; v_call: TRBV20-1; clone_size: NA; j_call: TRBJ2-3; d_call: NA
cdr3_nt: TGTGCCAGCAGTGAACTAGCGGGAGGGGGGGAGACCCAGTACTTC; cdr3_aa: CASSELAGGGETQYF; cdr3_length: 15; v_call: TRBV2; clone_size: many; j_call: TRBJ2-5; d_call: TRBD2
cdr3_nt: TGCGCCAGCAGCGGACGACAGGGAGAGAACACCGGGGAGCTGTTTTTT; cdr3_aa: CASSGRQGENTGELFF; cdr3_length: 16; v_call: TRBV5-1; clone_size: NA; j_call: TRBJ2-2; d_call: TRBD1
cdr3_nt: TGTGCCAGCAGTTACGCCACTAGCCCATTAAGCTCCTACAATGAGCAGTTCTTC; cdr3_aa: CASSYATSPLSSYNEQFF; cdr3_length: 18; v_call: TRBV6-6; clone_size: few; j_call: TRBJ2-1; d_call: NA
cdr3_nt: TGCGCCAGCAGTGAGTCTCGGGGGAACACCGGGGAGCTGTTTTTT; cdr3_aa: CASSESRGNTGELFF; cdr3_length: 15; v_call: TRBV10-1; clone_size: NA; j_call: TRBJ2-2; d_call: NA
cdr3_nt: TGTGCCAGCAGCTTCCCGACAGAGGGCTACGAGCAGTACTTC; cdr3_aa: CASSFPTEGYEQYF; cdr3_length: 14; v_call: TRBV5-5; clone_size: many; j_call: TRBJ2-7; d_call: NA
cdr3_nt: TGCGCCAGCAGCGGGGGAGGGTCTGGAAACACCATATATTTT; cdr3_aa: CASSGGGSGNTIYF; cdr3_length: 14; v_call: TRBV5-1; clone_size: many; j_call: TRBJ1-3; d_call: NA
cdr3_nt: TGTGCCAGCAGATCCCGGACTAGCGGGGGCACAGATACGCAGTATTTT; cdr3_aa: CASRSRTSGGTDTQYF; cdr3_length: 16; v_call: TRBV6-1; clone_size: many; j_call: TRBJ2-3; d_call: TRBD2
cdr3_nt: TGCGCCAGCAGCCACCCCGGGACTACCTACGAGCAGTACTTC; cdr3_aa: CASSHPGTTYEQYF; cdr3_length: 14; v_call: TRBV4-1; clone_size: once; j_call: TRBJ2-7; d_call: TRBD2
cdr3_nt: TGTGCCAGCGAACGACGGGGGACCGGGGAGCTGTTTTTT; cdr3_aa: CASERRGTGELFF; cdr3_length: 13; v_call: TRBV11-1; clone_size: many; j_call: TRBJ2-2; d_call: NA
cdr3_nt: TGTGCCAGCAGCCACGAACAGGGGTGGGAAGAGCCCCAGCATTTT; cdr3_aa: CASSHEQGWEEPQHF; cdr3_length: 15; v_call: TRBV6-1; clone_size: few; j_call: TRBJ1-5; d_call: TRBD1
cdr3_nt: TGTGCCAGCAGCTTAGCTGGGACTTCGGGTGAGCAGTACTTC; cdr3_aa: CASSLAGTSGEQYF; cdr3_length: 14; v_call: TRBV11-2; clone_size: many; j_call: TRBJ2-7; d_call: NA
cdr3_nt: TGTGCCAGCAGCGTAGATCTCGGACAACAACCCTATGGCTACACCTTC; cdr3_aa: CASSVDLGQQPYGYTF; cdr3_length: 16; v_call: TRBV9; clone_size: few; j_call: TRBJ1-2; d_call: NA
cdr3_nt: TGTGCCACCAGGGGGGGCAGAAACTATGGCTACACCTTC; cdr3_aa: CATRGGRNYGYTF; cdr3_length: 13; v_call: TRBV25-1; clone_size: NA; j_call: TRBJ1-2; d_call: TRBD1
cdr3_nt: TGTGCCTGGACGACAGGCCAAGAGACCCAGTACTTC; cdr3_aa: CAWTTGQETQYF; cdr3_length: 12; v_call: TRBV30; clone_size: NA; j_call: TRBJ2-5; d_call: NA
cdr3_nt: TGTGCCAGCAGCCCGGGACTAGCGGGACCCTACAATGAGCAGTTCTTC; cdr3_aa: CASSPGLAGPYNEQFF; cdr3_length: 16; v_call: TRBV2; clone_size: many; j_call: TRBJ2-1; d_call: TRBD2
cdr3_nt: TGTGCCATCAGCCGCGGACAGGGCGACGCCGGGGAGCTGTTTTTT; cdr3_aa: CAISRGQGDAGELFF; cdr3_length: 15; v_call: TRBV10-3; clone_size: NA; j_call: TRBJ2-2; d_call: TRBD1
cdr3_nt: TGTGCCAGCAGTGTACGAATCGTGGACAATGAGCAGTTCTTC; cdr3_aa: CASSVRIVDNEQFF; cdr3_length: 14; v_call: TRBV2; clone_size: few; j_call: TRBJ2-1; d_call: NA
cdr3_nt: TGTGCCAGCAGCTTAGGCACAGCTTTTAGCGGGAGTGGATCCTACAATGAGCAGTTCTTC; cdr3_aa: CASSLGTAFSGSGSYNEQFF; cdr3_length: 20; v_call: TRBV11-3; clone_size: many; j_call: TRBJ2-1; d_call: TRBD2
cdr3_nt: TGTGCCAGCAGTCCCGGTAGCCAACTGAATGAAAAACTGTTTTTT; cdr3_aa: CASSPGSQLNEKLFF; cdr3_length: 15; v_call: TRBV28; clone_size: NA; j_call: TRBJ1-4; d_call: NA
cdr3_nt: TGCAGCGTCTTGCAGGGGGGCGCCGGGACCCAGTACTTC; cdr3_aa: CSVLQGGAGTQYF; cdr3_length: 13; v_call: TRBV29-1; clone_size: NA; j_call: TRBJ2-5; d_call: NA
cdr3_nt: TGTGCCAGCAGCTTTCTAGGTGGGGCAGATACGCAGTATTTT; cdr3_aa: CASSFLGGADTQYF; cdr3_length: 14; v_call: TRBV11-2; clone_size: many; j_call: TRBJ2-3; d_call: NA
cdr3_nt: TGTGCCATCAGTGAGGGTAAGCCCTACGAGCAGTACTTC; cdr3_aa: CAISEGKPYEQYF; cdr3_length: 13; v_call: TRBV10-3; clone_size: few; j_call: TRBJ2-7; d_call: NA
cdr3_nt: TGTGCCAGTAGTCCATACCGGGACCCCCATGGAAAGCCCCAGCATTTT; cdr3_aa: CASSPYRDPHGKPQHF; cdr3_length: 16; v_call: TRBV19; clone_size: once; j_call: TRBJ1-5; d_call: NA
cdr3_nt: TGTGCCAGCTCACCGCAACAGGTAGCCAAAAACATTCAGTACTTC; cdr3_aa: CASSPQQVAKNIQYF; cdr3_length: 15; v_call: TRBV18; clone_size: few; j_call: TRBJ2-4; d_call: NA
cdr3_nt: TGTGCCAGCAGTCCACGTCTGGCCTTACGGGGTGAAAAACTGTTTTTT; cdr3_aa: CASSPRLALRGEKLFF; cdr3_length: 16; v_call: TRBV27; clone_size: NA; j_call: TRBJ1-4; d_call: NA
cdr3_nt: TGTGCCAGCAGTTTTGTTAGCACAGATACGCAGTATTTT; cdr3_aa: CASSFVSTDTQYF; cdr3_length: 13; v_call: TRBV12-3/TRBV12-4; clone_size: few; j_call: TRBJ2-3; d_call: NA
cdr3_nt: TGCAGCGTTACAGGGGGCCGTAATCAGCCCCAGCATTTT; cdr3_aa: CSVTGGRNQPQHF; cdr3_length: 13; v_call: TRBV29-1; clone_size: many; j_call: TRBJ1-5; d_call: TRBD1
cdr3_nt: TGTGCCAGCAGCCCAACTTCAAACTACGAGCAGTACTTC; cdr3_aa: CASSPTSNYEQYF; cdr3_length: 13; v_call: TRBV27; clone_size: few; j_call: TRBJ2-7; d_call: NA
cdr3_nt: TGTGCCAGCAGCTTAAATTCGGGAGAGACCCAGTACTTC; cdr3_aa: CASSLNSGETQYF; cdr3_length: 13; v_call: TRBV11-3; clone_size: many; j_call: TRBJ2-5; d_call: NA